This T cell receptor (beta chain) was documented in a study of blood T cell repertoires in COVID-19. The data were produced by immunoSEQ multiplex PCR, yet TCRdb's version contains in-frame clones alone and is incomplete. The table records about 370,000 clones, around 87% of them present only once. The germline CDR1 and CDR2 sequences are LNHDA and SQIVND (reference sequence). V was shortened by 5 bases and J by 8 bases, with 24 bases between the two germline ends. The CDR3 has 16 residues. The chain joins TRBV19 to TRBJ1-2; possibly TRBD1 for D (6 bases). The sample comprised peripheral blood. This receptor was obtained from a woman aged 25-40 years with COVID-19, enrolled during active disease. CDR3 sequence: CASSELKDRRSSGYTF. The CDR3 DNA reads TGTGCCAGTAGTGAGTTGAAGGACAGACGGTCCTCCGGCTACACCTTC.